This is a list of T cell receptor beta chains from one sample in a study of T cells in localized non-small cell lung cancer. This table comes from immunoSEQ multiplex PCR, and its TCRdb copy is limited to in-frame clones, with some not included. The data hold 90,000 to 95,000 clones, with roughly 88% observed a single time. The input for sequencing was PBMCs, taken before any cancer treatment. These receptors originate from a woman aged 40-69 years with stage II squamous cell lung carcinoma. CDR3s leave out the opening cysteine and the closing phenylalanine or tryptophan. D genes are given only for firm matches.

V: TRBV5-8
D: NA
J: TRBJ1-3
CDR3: ASTQGLSGNTIY

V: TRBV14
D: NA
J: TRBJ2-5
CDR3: ASSHRRADQETQY

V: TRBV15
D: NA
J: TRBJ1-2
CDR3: ATSPGGSLPYGYT

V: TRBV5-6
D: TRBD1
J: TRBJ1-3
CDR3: ASSFDRGEVGGNTIY

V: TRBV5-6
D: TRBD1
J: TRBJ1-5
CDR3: ASSSRRTGGFQPQH

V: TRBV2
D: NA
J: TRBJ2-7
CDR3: ASRGGERAYEQY

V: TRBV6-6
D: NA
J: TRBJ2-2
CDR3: ASSYPTAGELF

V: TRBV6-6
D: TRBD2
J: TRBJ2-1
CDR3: ASSRTSGPYNEQF

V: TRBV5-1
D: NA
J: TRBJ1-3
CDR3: ASSPIPRRNTIY

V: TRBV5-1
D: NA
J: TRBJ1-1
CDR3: ASSADSNTEAF

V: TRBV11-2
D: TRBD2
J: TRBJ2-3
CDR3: ASSFRLAGSTDTQY

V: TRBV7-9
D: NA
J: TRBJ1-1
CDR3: ASSLGVREYTEAF

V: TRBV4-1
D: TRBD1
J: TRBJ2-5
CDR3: ASSQPGRGQTETQY

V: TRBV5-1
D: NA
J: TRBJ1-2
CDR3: ASSLGLVRTNYGYT

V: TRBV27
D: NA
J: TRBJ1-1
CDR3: ASSRIMNTEAF

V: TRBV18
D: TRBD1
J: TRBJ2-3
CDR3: ASSPARTGWADTQY

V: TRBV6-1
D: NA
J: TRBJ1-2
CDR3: ASSDGKSNYGYT

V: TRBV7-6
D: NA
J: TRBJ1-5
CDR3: ASSLGANQPQH

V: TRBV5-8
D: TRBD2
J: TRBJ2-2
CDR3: ASSLGTSGTGELF

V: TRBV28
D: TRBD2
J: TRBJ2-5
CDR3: ASSSLLAGGGETQY

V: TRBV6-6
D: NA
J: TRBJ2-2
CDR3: ASSYGGSLTGELF

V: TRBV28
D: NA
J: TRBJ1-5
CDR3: ASTGVGNLAQH

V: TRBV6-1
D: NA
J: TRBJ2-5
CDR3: ASRAGTAWRETQY

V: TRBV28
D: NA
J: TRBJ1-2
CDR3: ASSSGRVYGYT

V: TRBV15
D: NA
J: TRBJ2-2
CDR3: ATSRARPNTGELF

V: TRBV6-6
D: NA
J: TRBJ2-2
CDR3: ASSYRAEANTGELF

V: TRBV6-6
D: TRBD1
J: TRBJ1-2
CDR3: ASSAGQRDPYGYT

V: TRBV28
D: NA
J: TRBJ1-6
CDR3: ASSLDQGIPFNSPLH

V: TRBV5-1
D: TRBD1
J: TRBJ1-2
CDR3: ASSLAGTGGGYT

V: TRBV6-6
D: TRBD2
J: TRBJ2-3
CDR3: ASSSGTSDTDTQY

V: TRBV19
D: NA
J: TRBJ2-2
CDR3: ASSQEVVTGELF

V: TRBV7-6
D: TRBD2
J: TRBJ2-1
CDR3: ASSLPSGSDNEQF

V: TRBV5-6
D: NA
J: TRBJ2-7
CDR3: ASSSTLGGYEQY

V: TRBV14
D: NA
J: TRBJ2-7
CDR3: ASSQEPGTYEQY

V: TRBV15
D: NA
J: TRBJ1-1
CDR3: ATSFRGLGEAF

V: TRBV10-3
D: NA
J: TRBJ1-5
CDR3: AISEVSNQPQH

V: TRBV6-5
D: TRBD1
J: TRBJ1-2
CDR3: ASSSPRPGQNYGYT

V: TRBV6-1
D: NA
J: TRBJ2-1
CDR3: ASTPGAYNEQF

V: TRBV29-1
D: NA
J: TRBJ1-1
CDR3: SVEERPTNTEAF

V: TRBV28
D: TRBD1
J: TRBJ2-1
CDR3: ASSLGQGNEQF

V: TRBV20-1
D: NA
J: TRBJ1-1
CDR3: SASHNNEAF

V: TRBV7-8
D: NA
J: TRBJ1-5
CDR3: ASSLARAPGNQPQH